This passage covers 22 T cell receptor beta chains from one sample sequenced in a study of CD8 T cells in Susac syndrome. The RNA, roughly 0.45 to 1 ug, was put through reverse transcription using random hexamers. TCRdb re-called the immunoSEQ multiplex PCR reads with MiXCR, one entry per CDR3 protein. The sample yields over 150,000 distinct CDR3 sequences, 90% to 96% seen once. Sequenced material: CD4+ T cells from PBMCs. These receptors originate from a human donor with Susac syndrome.

This rearrangement joins TRBV7-6 to TRBJ2-7; 10 nucleotides align to TRBD2. J lost 0 bases, V lost 3 bases, and 5 bases had no gene match. This CDR3 is built from 16 residues. Germline CDR1 and CDR2: SGHVS and FNYEAQ. CDR3 residues: CASSFGGLADSYEQYF. In DNA form, the CDR3 reads TGTGCCAGCAGCTTTGGAGGACTAGCGGACTCCTACGAGCAGTACTTC.

This rearrangement joins TRBV2 to TRBJ2-3, with D unresolved. The V end lost 6 bases, the J end lost 4 bases, and 5 bases lay between the germline ends. This CDR3 has 11 residues. Germline lookup yields CDR1 SNHLY and CDR2 FYNNEI. CDR3 residues: CASSQPDTQYF. Here the CDR3 DNA reads TGTGCCAGCAGCCAGCCAGATACGCAGTATTTT.

This chain joins TRBV20-1 and TRBJ2-7, with D possibly called TRBD1 or TRBD2 (5 bases each). Trimming left V 1 base short and J 3 bases short, with 16 bases between. The germline V gene has CDR1 DFQATT and CDR2 SNEGSKA (reference sequence). The CDR3 contains 15 residues. CDR3 bases: TGCAGTGCTAGAGCTACCAAGCGGACAAACTACGAGCAGTACTTC. It specifies CSARATKRTNYEQYF.

The rearrangement joins TRBV6-2 or TRBV6-3 to TRBJ2-2; the D is unclear. Trimming pared 3 bases from V and 8 bases from J, leaving 7 bases between. This CDR3 has 12 residues. CDR1 MNHEY and CDR2 SVGEGT come from the germline V gene. CDR3 bases: TGTGCCAGCAGTTATGTGGAGGGGGAGCTGTTTTTT. Protein product: CASSYVEGELFF.

The chain uses TRBV6-4 and TRBJ2-1, with 10 bases identical to TRBD2. This CDR3 is 15 amino acids long. CDR1 and CDR2 (germline): MRHNA, SNTAGT. Unmatched junction bases numbered 6, after V lost 5 bases and J lost 5 bases. The CDR3: CASSTTSGANNEQFF. In DNA, the CDR3 is TGTGCCAGCAGTACCACTAGCGGGGCCAACAATGAGCAGTTCTTC.

For the CDR3, the DNA is TGCAGCGTTGATTTCGGAGGGGGACTCGGCTATGGCTACACCTTC. Its protein is CSVDFGGGLGYGYTF. The chain carries TRBV29-1 and TRBJ1-2, with a weak D call TRBD1 (6 bases). Germline assignment: CDR1 SQVTM and CDR2 ANQGSEA. The CDR3 spans 15 residues. The V and J ends lost 3 bases and 4 bases respectively, with 18 bases between them.

The chain employs TRBV7-2 and TRBJ2-7, with 7 positions matching TRBD1. From germline, CDR1 is SGHTA and CDR2 FQGNSA. CDR3 length: 16 amino acids. V gave up 0 bases and J gave up 3 bases; unmatched junction bases: 8. CDR3 coding DNA: TGTGCCAGCAGCTTAGCGTTGACAGGGCCTGGCTACGAGCAGTACTTC. It specifies CASSLALTGPGYEQYF.

This rearrangement joins TRBV18 to TRBJ2-5; D perhaps matches TRBD2 (5 bases). Looked up from germline, CDR1 is KGHSH and CDR2 is LQKENI. Trimming left V 4 bases short and J 5 bases short, with 14 bases between. CDR3 size: 14 residues. This CDR3 reads CASSQTAVGETQYF. In nucleotides, the CDR3 is TGTGCCAGCTCACAAACAGCGGTGGGGGAGACCCAGTACTTC.

The chain has TRBV10-3 and TRBJ2-5; no definite D call. The germline V gene encodes CDR1 ENHRY and CDR2 SYGVKD. Deletions cut 3 bases from V and 0 bases from J, with 5 bases between. The CDR3 covers 13 residues. CDR3 in DNA: TGTGCCATCAGTGAACCGTACCAAGAGACCCAGTACTTC. Translating gives CAISEPYQETQYF.

The chain has TRBV20-1 and TRBJ2-2, with a weak D call TRBD1 (5 bases). V was cut by 5 bases and J by 1 base, with 8 bases left in between. The V gene's germline CDR1 is DFQATT and CDR2 SNEGSKA (reference sequence). The CDR3 contains 13 residues. CDR3: CSAQGENTGELFF. DNA of the CDR3: TGCAGTGCTCAAGGGGAGAACACCGGGGAGCTGTTTTTT.

The V gene is TRBV20-1, the J gene TRBJ1-2; D possibly corresponds to TRBD1 (5 bases). Deletions cut 0 bases from V and 8 bases from J, with 16 bases between. Germline V lookup: CDR1 DFQATT, CDR2 SNEGSKA (reference sequence). The CDR3 length is 14 residues. Here the CDR3 DNA reads TGCAGTGCTAGAGATCCGACAGCAATACGCGGCTACACCTTC. Translating it yields CSARDPTAIRGYTF.

The chain uses TRBV29-1 and TRBJ2-3; 8 positions agree with TRBD2. CDR3 size: 15 residues. With 1 base clipped from V and 3 bases from J, the junction kept 6 bases outside the gene matches. CDR1 and CDR2 from the germline V gene are SQVTM and ANQGSEA. The CDR3 DNA follows: TGCAGCGTTGAAGGGGGGACTAGTGAGACAGATACGCAGTATTTT. Protein sequence: CSVEGGTSETDTQYF.

CDR3 in DNA: TGCAGTGCTACAGGTTATACGGGTTATGAAAAACTGTTTTTT. Translation: CSATGYTGYEKLFF. The chain uses TRBV20-1 and TRBJ1-4; D is unclear. The V and J ends lost 4 bases and 6 bases respectively, with 15 bases between them. The CDR3 runs to 14 residues. The germline CDR1 and CDR2 sequences are DFQATT and SNEGSKA (reference sequence).

CDR3 region: CASSHGQGAHGYTF. As DNA, the CDR3 is TGCGCCAGCAGCCACGGACAGGGGGCTCATGGCTACACCTTC. The chain links TRBV5-1 to TRBJ1-2; 11 bases align to TRBD1. Germline loops: CDR1 SGHRS, CDR2 YFSETQ. With V trimmed by 4 bases and J by 6 bases, 5 bases remained unmatched. The CDR3 is 14 residues long.

The chain couples TRBV7-9 to TRBJ1-2, with D possibly being TRBD1 (5 bases). CDR1 is SEHNR, CDR2 FQNEAQ, per germline (reference sequence). The V end was cut by 7 bases, the J end by 9 bases, with 15 bases between. The CDR3 is made up of 12 amino acids. The CDR3 DNA reads TGTGCCAGCACCCCGGGGGTTGTGAGCTACACCTTC. Its protein is CASTPGVVSYTF.

The chain uses TRBV24-1 and TRBJ2-1, with a tentative D call TRBD1 (6 bases). The V gene lost 0 bases and the J gene lost 6 bases, with 17 bases spanning the gap. CDR1 is KGHDR and CDR2 is SFDVKD in the germline V gene. This CDR3 spans 17 amino acids. CDR3 region: CATSDLRSGRGINEQFF. DNA for the CDR3: TGTGCCACCAGTGATTTGAGGTCGGGCAGGGGTATCAATGAGCAGTTCTTC.

This chain links TRBV20-1 with TRBJ1-1; D is possibly TRBD1 (5 bases). Germline V lookup: CDR1 DFQATT, CDR2 SNEGSKA (reference sequence). V was shortened by 5 bases and J by 1 base, with 14 bases between the two germline ends. The CDR3 totals 14 residues. CDR3 sequence: CSARPGPGNTEAFF. As DNA, the CDR3 is TGCAGTGCTCGCCCAGGGCCCGGGAACACTGAAGCTTTCTTT.

The chain links TRBV5-1 to TRBJ2-5, with 7 bases aligning to TRBD2. CDR1 is SGHRS, CDR2 YFSETQ, per germline. This CDR3 contains 17 residues. V trimming: 0 bases; J trimming: 0 bases; junction bases outside the gene matches: 8. CDR3 coding DNA: TGCGCCAGCAGCTTGGCCGTCCGGGGAGGGTACCAAGAGACCCAGTACTTC. Protein product: CASSLAVRGGYQETQYF.

In DNA, the CDR3 is TGCAGTGCTAGAGTTTCACAGGTGAACACTGAAGCTTTCTTT. Amino acid sequence: CSARVSQVNTEAFF. This chain connects TRBV20-1 to TRBJ1-1; tentative D call: TRBD1 (5 bases). CDR1 and CDR2 from the germline V gene are DFQATT and SNEGSKA (reference sequence). The V end was cut by 1 base, the J end by 0 bases, with 9 bases between. CDR3 size: 14 residues.

The chain combines TRBV21-1 with TRBJ2-7. TRBV21-1 is described as a pseudogene. CDR3 length: 12 residues. In DNA form, the CDR3 reads TGTGCCAGCAGCAACCTAAGCTACGAGCAGTACGTC. This translates into CASSNLSYEQYV.

The chain joins TRBV6-5 to TRBJ2-6; TRBD1 matches 7 bases. J gave up 0 bases and V 0 bases, and 5 bases lay outside the gene matches. CDR1 is MNHEY and CDR2 is SVGAGI in the germline V gene. The CDR3 is 18 amino acids. The CDR3 sequence is CASSYSIPGGSGANVLTF. The CDR3 DNA reads TGTGCCAGCAGTTACTCGATACCAGGGGGCTCTGGGGCCAACGTCCTGACTTTC.

This clonotype was seen only once. The J gene is TRBJ1-3, the V gene TRBV9; D is uncertain. Germline V gene sequence: CDR1 SGDLS, CDR2 YYNGEE. Trimming took off 0 bases at V and 1 base at J, with 5 bases between the two ends. The CDR3 has 14 residues. The CDR3 region has the DNA TGTGCCAGCAGCGTAGAGTCATCTGGAAACACCATATATTTT. It specifies CASSVESSGNTIYF. The variable domain in full, with the rest retrieved from reference TRBV9 and TRBJ1-3, is DSGVTQTPKHLITATGQRVTLRCSPRSGDLSVYWYQQSLDQGLQFLIQYYNGEERAKGNILERFSAQQFPDLHSELNLSSLELGDSALYFCASSVESSGNTIYFGEGSWLTVV.